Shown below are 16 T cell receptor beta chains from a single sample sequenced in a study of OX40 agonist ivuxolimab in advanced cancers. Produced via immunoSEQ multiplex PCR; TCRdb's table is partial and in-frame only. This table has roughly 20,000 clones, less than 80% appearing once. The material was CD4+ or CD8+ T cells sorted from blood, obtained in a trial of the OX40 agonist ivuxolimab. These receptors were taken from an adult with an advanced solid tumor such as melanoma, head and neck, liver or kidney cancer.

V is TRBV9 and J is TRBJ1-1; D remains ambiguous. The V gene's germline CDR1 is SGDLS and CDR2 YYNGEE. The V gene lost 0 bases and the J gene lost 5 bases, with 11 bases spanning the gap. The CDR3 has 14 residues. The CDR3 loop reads CASSVGAEGTEAFF. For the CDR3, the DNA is TGTGCCAGCAGCGTAGGAGCCGAAGGGACTGAAGCTTTCTTT.

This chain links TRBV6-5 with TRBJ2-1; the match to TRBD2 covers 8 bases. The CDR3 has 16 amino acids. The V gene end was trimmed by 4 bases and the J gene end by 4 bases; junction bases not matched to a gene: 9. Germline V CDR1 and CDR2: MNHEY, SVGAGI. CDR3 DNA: TGTGCCAGCAGTTTGACTAGCGCGACGCTTTACAATGAGCAGTTCTTC. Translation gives CASSLTSATLYNEQFF.

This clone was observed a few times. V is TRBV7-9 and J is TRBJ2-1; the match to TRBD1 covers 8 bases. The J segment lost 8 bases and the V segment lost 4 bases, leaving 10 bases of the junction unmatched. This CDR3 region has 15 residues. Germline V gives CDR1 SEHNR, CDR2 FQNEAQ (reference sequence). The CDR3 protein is CASSSDRGIYYEQFF. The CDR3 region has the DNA TGTGCCAGCAGCTCTGACAGGGGAATATACTATGAGCAGTTCTTC. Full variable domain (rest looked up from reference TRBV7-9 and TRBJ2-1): DTGVSQNPRHKITKRGQNVTFRCDPISEHNRLYWYRQTLGQGPEFLTYFQNEAQLEKSRLLSDRFSAERPKGSFSTLEIQRTEQGDSAMYLCASSSDRGIYYEQFFGPGTRLTVL.

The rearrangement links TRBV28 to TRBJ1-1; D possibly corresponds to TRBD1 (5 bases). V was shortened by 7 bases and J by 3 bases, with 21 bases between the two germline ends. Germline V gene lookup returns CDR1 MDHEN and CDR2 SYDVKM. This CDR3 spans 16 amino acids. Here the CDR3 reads CASTPRSAGRDTEAFF. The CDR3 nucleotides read TGTGCCAGCACGCCGAGATCGGCAGGGAGGGACACTGAAGCTTTCTTT.

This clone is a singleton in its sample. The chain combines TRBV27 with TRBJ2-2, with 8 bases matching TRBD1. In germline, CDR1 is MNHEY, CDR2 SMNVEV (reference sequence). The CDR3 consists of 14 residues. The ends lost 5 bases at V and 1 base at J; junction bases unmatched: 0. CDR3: CASSDRGNTGELFF. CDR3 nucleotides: TGTGCCAGCAGTGACAGGGGGAACACCGGGGAGCTGTTTTTT.

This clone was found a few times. This CDR3 is CASSGVQGPNNYGYTF. Here the CDR3 DNA reads TGTGCCAGCAGTGGCGTTCAAGGACCGAATAACTATGGCTACACCTTC. The chain carries TRBV2 and TRBJ1-2, with no clear D. Germline V CDR1 and CDR2: SNHLY, FYNNEI. Trimming removed 4 bases at V and 1 base at J, with 16 bases between. The CDR3 totals 16 residues.

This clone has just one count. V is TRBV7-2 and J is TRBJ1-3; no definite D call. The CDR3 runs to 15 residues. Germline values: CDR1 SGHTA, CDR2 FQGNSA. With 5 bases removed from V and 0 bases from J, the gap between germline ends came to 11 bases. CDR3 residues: CASSVDGSSGNTIYF. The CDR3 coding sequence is TGTGCCAGCAGCGTGGACGGAAGCTCTGGAAACACCATATATTTT. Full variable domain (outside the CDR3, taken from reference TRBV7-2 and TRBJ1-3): GAGVSQSPSNKVTEKGKDVELRCDPISGHTALYWYRQSLGQGLEFLIYFQGNSAPDKSGLPSDRFSAERTGGSVSTLTIQRTQQEDSAVYLCASSVDGSSGNTIYFGEGSWLTVV.

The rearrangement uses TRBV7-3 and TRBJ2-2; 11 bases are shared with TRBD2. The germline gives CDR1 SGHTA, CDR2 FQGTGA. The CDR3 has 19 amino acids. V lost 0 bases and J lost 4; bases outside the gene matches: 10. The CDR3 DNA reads TGTGCCAGCAGCTTAACCGGGTTCACTAGCGGGAGAAGCACCGGGGAGCTGTTTTTT. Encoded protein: CASSLTGFTSGRSTGELFF.

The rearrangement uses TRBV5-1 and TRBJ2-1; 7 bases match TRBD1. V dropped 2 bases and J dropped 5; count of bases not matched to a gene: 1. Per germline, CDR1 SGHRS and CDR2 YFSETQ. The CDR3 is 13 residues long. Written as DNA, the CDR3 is TGCGCCAGCAGCTTCACAGGGGACAATGAGCAGTTCTTC. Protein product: CASSFTGDNEQFF.

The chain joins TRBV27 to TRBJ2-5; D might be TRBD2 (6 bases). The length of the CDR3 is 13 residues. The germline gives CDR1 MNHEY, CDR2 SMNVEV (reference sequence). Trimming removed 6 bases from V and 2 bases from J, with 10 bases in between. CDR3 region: CASRGTQQETQYF. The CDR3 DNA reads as TGTGCCAGCAGAGGGACTCAACAAGAGACCCAGTACTTC.

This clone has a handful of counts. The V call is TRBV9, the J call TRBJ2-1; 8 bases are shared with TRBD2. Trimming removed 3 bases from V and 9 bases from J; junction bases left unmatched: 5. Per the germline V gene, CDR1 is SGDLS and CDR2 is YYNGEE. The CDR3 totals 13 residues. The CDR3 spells CASSARSGGEQFF. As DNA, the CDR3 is TGTGCCAGCAGCGCCAGAAGCGGGGGTGAGCAGTTCTTC. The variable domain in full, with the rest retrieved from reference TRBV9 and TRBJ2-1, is DSGVTQTPKHLITATGQRVTLRCSPRSGDLSVYWYQQSLDQGLQFLIQYYNGEERAKGNILERFSAQQFPDLHSELNLSSLELGDSALYFCASSARSGGEQFFGPGTRLTVL.

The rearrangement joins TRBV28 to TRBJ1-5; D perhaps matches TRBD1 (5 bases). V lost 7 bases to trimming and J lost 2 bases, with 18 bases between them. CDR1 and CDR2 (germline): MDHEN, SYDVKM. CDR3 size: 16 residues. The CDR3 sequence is CASTTRGNWGNQPQHF. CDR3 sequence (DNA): TGTGCCAGCACTACTCGGGGGAACTGGGGCAATCAGCCCCAGCATTTT.

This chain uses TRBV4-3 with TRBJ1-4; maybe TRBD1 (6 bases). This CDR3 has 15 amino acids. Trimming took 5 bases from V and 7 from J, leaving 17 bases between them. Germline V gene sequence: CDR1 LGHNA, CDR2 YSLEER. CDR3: CASSGTIEAGEKLFF. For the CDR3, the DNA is TGCGCCAGCAGCGGGACAATTGAAGCTGGTGAAAAACTGTTTTTT.

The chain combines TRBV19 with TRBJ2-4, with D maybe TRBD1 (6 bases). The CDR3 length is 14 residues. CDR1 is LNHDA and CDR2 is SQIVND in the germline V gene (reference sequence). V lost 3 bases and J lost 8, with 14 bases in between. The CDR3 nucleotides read TGTGCCAGTAGTATGGGCAGGGGTTTGGACATTCAGTACTTC. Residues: CASSMGRGLDIQYF.

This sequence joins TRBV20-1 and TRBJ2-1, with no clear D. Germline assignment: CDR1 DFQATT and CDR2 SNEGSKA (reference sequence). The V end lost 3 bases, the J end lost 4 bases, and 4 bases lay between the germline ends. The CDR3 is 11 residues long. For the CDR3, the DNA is TGCAGTGCTAGCGGATACAATGAGCAGTTCTTC. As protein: CSASGYNEQFF.

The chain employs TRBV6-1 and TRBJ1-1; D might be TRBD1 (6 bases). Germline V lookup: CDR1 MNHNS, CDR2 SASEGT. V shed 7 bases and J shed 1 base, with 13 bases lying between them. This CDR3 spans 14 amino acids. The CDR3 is CASTLTGTNTEAFF. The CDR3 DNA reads TGTGCCAGCACCCTAACAGGGACGAACACTGAAGCTTTCTTT.